The 18 T cell receptor beta chains given below trace back to one sample, sequenced in a study of cytomegalovirus exposure and HLA in healthy donors. Both 60 Vbeta primers and 13 Jbeta primers went into the PCR. Some clones are missing from TCRdb's copy, which holds only in-frame ones; the method was immunoSEQ multiplex PCR. The sample shows some 150,000 clones, roughly 79% of them seen only once. The source material was PBMCs. Receptor source: a young man in good health and CMV-seropositive.

Here the CDR3 reads CASFHGSDRVDQPQHF. The CDR3 bases are TGTGCCAGCTTTCACGGGAGTGACAGGGTAGATCAGCCCCAGCATTTT. V and J are TRBV6-4 and TRBJ1-5; the match to TRBD1 covers 7 bases. The CDR3 has 16 amino acids. CDR1 and CDR2 (germline): MRHNA, SNTAGT. V lost 8 bases, J lost 5 bases, and 15 bases stayed unmatched.

The chain is built from TRBV2 and TRBJ1-2, with no clear D. Per the germline V gene, CDR1 is SNHLY and CDR2 is FYNNEI. Between the trimmed V and J ends, which lost 8 bases and 4 bases, there was a span of 20 bases. CDR3 length equals 15 residues. CDR3 sequence (DNA): TGTGCCAGCGCCTGGGCGCAGTCGTCCGGCTATGGCTACACCTTC. Its protein product is CASAWAQSSGYGYTF.

This clone was counted between two and nine times. This chain connects TRBV5-1 to TRBJ2-7; 8 bases map to TRBD1. After removal of 5 bases from V and 3 bases from J, the junction contained 13 bases not matched to a gene. The CDR3 spans 16 residues. The V gene's germline CDR1 is SGHRS and CDR2 YFSETQ. CDR3 nucleotides: TGCGCCAGCAGACGTGAAGGAGCAGGGGGCATCTACGAGCAGTACTTC. This gives the protein CASRREGAGGIYEQYF. The variable domain in full, completed from reference TRBV5-1 and TRBJ2-7, reads KAGVTQTPRYLIKTRGQQVTLSCSPISGHRSVSWYQQTPGQGLQFLFEYFSETQRNKGNFPGRFSGRQFSNSRSEMNVSTLELGDSALYLCASRREGAGGIYEQYFGPGTRLTVT.

The CDR3 here is CASSLDMVAGGLNEQYF. The CDR3 DNA reads TGTGCCAGCAGCTTAGATATGGTGGCAGGGGGGCTGAACGAGCAGTACTTC. The chain carries TRBV11-3 and TRBJ2-7, with TRBD1 as a possible D gene (7 bases). The CDR3 spans 17 residues. Deletions cut 0 bases from V and 5 bases from J, with 20 bases between. Germline values: CDR1 SGHNT, CDR2 YENEEA.

In DNA form, the CDR3 reads TGTGCCAGCAGCCCTACAGGGGGCAATCAGCCCCAGCATTTT. Translation: CASSPTGGNQPQHF. J is TRBJ1-5 and V is TRBV7-2; TRBD1 agrees at 7 bases. The CDR3 extends over 14 amino acids. CDR1 SGHTA and CDR2 FQGNSA come from the germline V gene. V lost 5 bases and J lost 2; bases outside the gene matches: 3.

The chain recombines TRBV5-6 with TRBJ2-7; D not resolved. The CDR3 contains 11 residues. Deletions cut 4 bases from V and 4 bases from J, with 6 bases between. Germline assignment: CDR1 SGHDT and CDR2 YYEEEE. The CDR3 DNA follows: TGTGCCAGCAGCCGCAGGTACGAGCAGTACTTC. It codes for CASSRRYEQYF.

The V and J genes are TRBV6-1 and TRBJ2-1; TRBD2 matches 10 bases. V shed 1 base and J 0 bases; nucleotides not matched to a gene: 12. Germline values: CDR1 MNHNS, CDR2 SASEGT. CDR3 length: 20 residues. The CDR3 loop reads CASSEGVGLAAVSSYNEQFF. In DNA, the CDR3 is TGTGCCAGCAGTGAAGGTGTCGGACTAGCGGCCGTTAGCTCCTACAATGAGCAGTTCTTC.

This clone was seen more than once but under ten times. The chain uses TRBV15 and TRBJ2-6, with 7 bases fitting TRBD1. The CDR3 is 15 amino acids. CDR1 and CDR2 from the germline V gene are LNHNV and YYDKDF (reference sequence). V was pared by 4 bases and J by 0 bases, with 0 bases of the junction left unmatched. CDR3 DNA: TGTGCCACCAGCACAGGGGGCTCTGGGGCCAACGTCCTGACTTTC. It translates to CATSTGGSGANVLTF.

The CDR3 reads CASSLRHPYEQYF. CDR3 coding DNA: TGTGCCAGCAGTTTGAGACACCCATACGAGCAGTACTTC. This chain uses TRBV28 with TRBJ2-5, with unresolved D. Judging by the DNA end, TRBJ2-7 fits better; the J call may be wrong. The CDR3 consists of 13 residues. In germline, CDR1 is MDHEN, CDR2 SYDVKM.

The V call is TRBV5-1, the J call TRBJ2-5, with a weak D call TRBD2 (6 bases). V gave up 7 bases and J gave up 0 bases, with 16 bases separating them. CDR3 length: 15 residues. Germline V CDR1 and CDR2: SGHRS, YFSETQ. CDR3 sequence (DNA): TGCGCCAGCGGCCGCAGCGGAGGGTACCAAGAGACCCAGTACTTC. It codes for CASGRSGGYQETQYF.

The chain uses TRBV6-5 and TRBJ1-5; TRBD1 is a possible D gene (6 bases). Trimming took off 5 bases at V and 5 bases at J, with 10 bases between the two ends. CDR3 length: 13 residues. Looked up from germline, CDR1 is MNHEY and CDR2 is SVGAGI. Written as DNA, the CDR3 is TGTGCCAGCAGTACAGGGCTGGATCAGCCCCAGCATTTT. Amino acids: CASSTGLDQPQHF.

The rearrangement links TRBV11-3 to TRBJ2-1, with 7 nucleotides matching TRBD2. V shed 9 bases, J shed 6 bases, and the junction held 11 bases outside the gene matches. The CDR3 is made up of 14 amino acids. In germline, CDR1 is SGHNT, CDR2 YENEEA. The CDR3 loop reads CASGNGLVVNEQFF. CDR3 nucleotides: TGTGCCAGTGGGAATGGACTAGTAGTCAATGAGCAGTTCTTC.

The chain links TRBV4-1 to TRBJ2-2; TRBD1 matches 8 bases. J was trimmed by 5 bases and V by 1 base; bases with no gene match: 15. Looked up from germline, CDR1 is MGHRA and CDR2 is YSYEKL. The CDR3 sequence is 19 residues long. This chain's CDR3 is CASSQASQTGVGKTGELFF. DNA of the CDR3: TGCGCCAGCAGCCAAGCAAGCCAGACAGGGGTCGGGAAGACCGGGGAGCTGTTTTTT.

The chain employs TRBV7-3 and TRBJ2-3, with 12 bases matching TRBD1. V shed 4 bases and J 2 bases; nucleotides not matched to a gene: 7. Germline values: CDR1 SGHTA, CDR2 FQGTGA. This CDR3 is built from 17 residues. CDR3 nucleotide sequence: TGTGCCAGCAGCTCATCCGGGACAGGGGGCGCCACAGATACGCAGTATTTT. As protein: CASSSSGTGGATDTQYF.

In this sample, this clone turned up a few times. The chain uses TRBV6-1 and TRBJ2-1; 8 bases align to TRBD1. The CDR3 extends over 15 amino acids. Germline CDR1 and CDR2: MNHNS and SASEGT. V trimming: 4 bases; J trimming: 8 bases; junction bases outside the gene matches: 10. Here the CDR3 reads CASSAGDRLFDEQFF. The CDR3 DNA reads TGTGCCAGCAGTGCTGGGGACAGGCTCTTCGATGAGCAGTTCTTC.

This clone was seen just once. This sequence joins TRBV28 and TRBJ1-1, with D hard to call. The CDR3 is made up of 16 amino acids. The V end lost 5 bases, the J end lost 0 bases, and 16 bases lay between the germline ends. CDR1 MDHEN and CDR2 SYDVKM come from the germline V gene. CDR3 sequence: CASSPPMGSLNTEAFF. The DNA of the CDR3 is TGTGCCAGCAGTCCGCCAATGGGCAGCCTGAACACTGAAGCTTTCTTT.

This clone showed up just once. The rearrangement joins TRBV2 to TRBJ1-3, with a possible D match to TRBD1 (6 bases). The CDR3 covers 16 residues. The ends were cut back, 5 bases at V and 1 base at J, with 15 bases in the middle. Germline V gives CDR1 SNHLY, CDR2 FYNNEI. The CDR3 reads CASSIEDRISGNTIYF. The CDR3 DNA reads TGTGCCAGCAGTATAGAAGACAGGATTTCTGGAAACACCATATATTTT.

This chain links TRBV5-4 with TRBJ2-5; D is unclear. The CDR3 consists of 13 residues. Trimming left V 0 bases short and J 2 bases short, with 5 bases between. Germline V gives CDR1 SGHNT, CDR2 YYREEE (reference sequence). In DNA, the CDR3 is TGTGCCAGCAGCTTGGAACAGCAAGAGACCCAGTACTTC. Translating gives CASSLEQQETQYF.